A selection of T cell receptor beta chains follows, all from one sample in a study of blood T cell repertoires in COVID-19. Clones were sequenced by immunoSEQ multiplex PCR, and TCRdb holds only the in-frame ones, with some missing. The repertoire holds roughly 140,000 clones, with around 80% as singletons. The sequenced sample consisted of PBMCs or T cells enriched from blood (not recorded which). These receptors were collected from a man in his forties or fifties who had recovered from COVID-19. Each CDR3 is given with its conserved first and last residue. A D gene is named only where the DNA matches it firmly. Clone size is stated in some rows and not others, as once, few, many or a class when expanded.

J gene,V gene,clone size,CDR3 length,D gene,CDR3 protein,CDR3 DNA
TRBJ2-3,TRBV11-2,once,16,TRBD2,CASTGERGAYTDTQYF,TGTGCCAGCACCGGGGAGCGGGGGGCGTACACAGATACGCAGTATTTT
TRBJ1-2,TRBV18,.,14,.,CASSPSSGGWGYTF,TGTGCCAGCTCACCGTCGTCCGGGGGTTGGGGCTACACCTTC
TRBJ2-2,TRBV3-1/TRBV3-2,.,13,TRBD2,CASRGGYTGELFF,TGTGCCAGCCGGGGGGGGTACACCGGGGAGCTGTTTTTT
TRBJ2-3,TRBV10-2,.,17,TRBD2,CASSDETSGGAGDTQYF,TGCGCCAGCAGTGACGAGACTAGCGGGGGGGCGGGAGATACGCAGTATTTT
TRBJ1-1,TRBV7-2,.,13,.,CASSLQVGSEAFF,TGTGCCAGCAGCTTGCAGGTGGGCTCTGAAGCTTTCTTT
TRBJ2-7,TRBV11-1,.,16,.,CASSRDWNLRHYEQYF,TGTGCCAGCAGCCGAGACTGGAACCTTAGGCACTACGAGCAGTACTTC
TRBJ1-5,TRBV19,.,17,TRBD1,CASSIRDRGLSNQPQHF,TGTGCCAGCTCAATCCGGGACAGGGGTTTGAGCAATCAGCCCCAGCATTTT
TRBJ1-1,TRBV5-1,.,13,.,CASSQTGYTEAFF,TGCGCCAGCAGCCAAACAGGGTACACTGAAGCTTTCTTT
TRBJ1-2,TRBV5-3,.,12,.,CARSQNFYGYTF,TGTGCCAGAAGCCAAAATTTCTATGGCTACACCTTC
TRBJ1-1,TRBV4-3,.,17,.,CASSQNPRGSGNTEAFF,TGCGCCAGCAGCCAAAACCCTAGGGGTTCAGGGAACACTGAAGCTTTCTTT
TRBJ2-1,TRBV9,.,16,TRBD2,CASSVNRGGSYNEQFF,TGTGCCAGCAGCGTTAATCGGGGGGGCTCCTACAATGAGCAGTTCTTC
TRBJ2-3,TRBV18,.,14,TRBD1,CASSRDRGADTQYF,TGTGCCAGCTCGCGGGACAGGGGAGCAGATACGCAGTATTTT
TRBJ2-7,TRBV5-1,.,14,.,CASSLFASSAEQYF,TGCGCCAGCAGCTTGTTCGCCTCGAGCGCCGAGCAGTACTTC
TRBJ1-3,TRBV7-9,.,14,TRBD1,CASSRDSSGNTIYF,TGTGCCAGCAGCAGGGACAGTTCAGGAAACACCATATATTTT
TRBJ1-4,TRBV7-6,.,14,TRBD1,CASSAGQRSEKLFF,TGTGCCAGCAGCGCGGGACAGCGGAGCGAAAAACTGTTTTTT
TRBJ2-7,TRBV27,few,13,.,CASSTGGGGEQYF,TGTGCCAGCAGCACCGGGGGAGGTGGGGAGCAGTACTTC
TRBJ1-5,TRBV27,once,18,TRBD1,CASSFNPDRRYSNQPQHF,TGTGCCAGCAGTTTCAACCCGGACAGGCGTTATAGCAATCAGCCCCAGCATTTT
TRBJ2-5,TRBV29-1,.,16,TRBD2,CSVWGLAGTSQETQYF,TGCAGCGTTTGGGGGTTAGCGGGGACCTCCCAAGAGACCCAGTACTTC
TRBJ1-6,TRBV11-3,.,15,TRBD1,CASSLGQGTNSPLHF,TGTGCCAGCAGCTTGGGACAGGGGACGAATTCACCCCTCCACTTT
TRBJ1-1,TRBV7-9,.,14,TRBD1,CASSPDRGNTEAFF,TGTGCCAGCAGCCCGGACAGGGGCAACACTGAAGCTTTCTTT
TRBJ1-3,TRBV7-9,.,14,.,CASSGESSGNTIYF,TGTGCCAGCAGCGGAGAGTCGTCTGGAAACACCATATATTTT
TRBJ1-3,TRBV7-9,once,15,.,CASSFQTGYGNTIYF,TGTGCCAGCAGTTTTCAGACAGGTTATGGAAACACCATATATTTT
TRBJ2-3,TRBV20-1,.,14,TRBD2,CSASSLAGTDTQYF,TGCAGTGCTAGTAGCCTAGCGGGCACAGATACGCAGTATTTT
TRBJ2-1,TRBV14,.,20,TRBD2,CASSQDLRLAGGPRYNEQFF,TGTGCCAGCAGCCAAGACCTGAGGCTAGCGGGAGGCCCACGCTACAATGAGCAGTTCTTC
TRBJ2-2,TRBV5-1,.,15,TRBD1,CASSLNRGQAGELFF,TGCGCCAGCAGCTTAAACAGGGGGCAGGCCGGGGAGCTGTTTTTT
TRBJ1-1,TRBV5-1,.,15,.,CASSYLTGSGTEAFF,TGCGCCAGCAGCTACCTGACGGGGTCGGGGACTGAAGCTTTCTTT
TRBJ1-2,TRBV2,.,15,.,CASSQKPTGNYGYTF,TGTGCCAGCAGTCAAAAACCGACAGGAAACTATGGCTACACCTTC
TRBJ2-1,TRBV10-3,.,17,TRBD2,CAISGSLGLAGVNEQFF,TGTGCCATCAGTGGGTCCCTAGGACTAGCGGGGGTCAATGAGCAGTTCTTC
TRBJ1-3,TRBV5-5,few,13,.,CASSFEWGDTIYF,TGTGCCAGCAGTTTTGAGTGGGGAGACACCATATATTTT
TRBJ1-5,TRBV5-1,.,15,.,CASSLLGDGGQPQHF,TGCGCCAGCAGCTTGTTGGGTGATGGAGGTCAGCCCCAGCATTTT
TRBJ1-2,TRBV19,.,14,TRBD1,CASRLRDRNYGYTF,TGTGCCAGTAGGCTCCGGGACAGAAACTATGGCTACACCTTC
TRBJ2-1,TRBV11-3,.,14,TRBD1,CASSPRQGNHEQFF,TGTGCCAGCAGCCCCAGACAGGGGAACCATGAGCAGTTCTTC